The text below deals with one T cell receptor beta chain. This clonotype showed up just a few times. The clone's antigen remains unknown. The sample holds no much larger clone one base away, and base qualities are not on file. This entry comes from a study of T-cell memory formation after mild COVID-19 (dated by TCRdb to the early 2020s). The study in broad terms: TCR sequence clusters from the two donors were found to be largely donor specific. In two donors, T-cell clones that expanded and contracted after mild COVID-19 were tracked by sequencing TCRalpha and TCRbeta repertoires over time. Two young, previously healthy adult volunteers, one female and one male, were included in the cohort. The study at large found these results: SARS-CoV-2 specificity of the second-wave clones peaking on day 37 was not confirmed. Only a couple of mild cases were covered in the study, and larger cohorts including severe cases with pre-infection samples were considered necessary. From day 15 to 85, contracting clones showed balanced CD4/CD8 phenotypes, whereas a second wave of clones that expanded from day 15 to 37 leaned towards CD4+. Contracting CD4+ clones turned up mainly in the CM and EM memory subsets, whereas EMRA was where CD8+ clones were enriched. Some responding clones were detected in pre-infection memory, which suggested that pre-existing cross-reactive memory T cells had joined the SARS-CoV-2 response.

Ficoll-Paque density gradient centrifugation was used to isolate PBMCs. Trimmed from V: 2 bases; trimmed from J: 4 bases; junction bases lacking a gene match: 4. For CDR1 and CDR2, the germline V gene lists MGHRA and YSYEKL. CDR3 length: 15 amino acids, cysteine to phenylalanine. Only the CDR3 portion is preserved as DNA: 45 bases, with reading frame beginning at the first base. Sequencer: Illumina NovaSeq 6000. Using 5'RACE with constant-segment primers, TCRalpha and TCRbeta cDNA libraries were constructed, with sample barcodes and unique molecular identifiers added in the process. Trizol reagent was used to extract RNA from every sample. The libraries were amplified in two PCR steps, and the second step added a second sample barcode and Illumina TruSeq adapters. The libraries were sequenced on an Illumina NovaSeq using 2 x 150 bp paired-end reads. Concerning the study's data processing: The reads were demultiplexed and collapsed into UMI-guided consensus sequences using migec v1.2.7. Using mixcr v2.1.11, the UMI consensuses were aligned to TRA and TRB V and J templates and assembled into clonotypes. Clonotypes were classified as expanded or contracted when called significant by both edgeR and NoisET, with noise models trained on biological replicates. For edgeR calls, a false discovery rate-adjusted p below 0.01 and a log2 fold-change threshold of 1 were applied. As an exploratory analysis of dynamics, max-normalized trajectories of the 1000 most abundant clonotypes were examined with PCA combined with hierarchical clustering. Separately sequenced CD4+ and CD8+ repertoires were used to assign the CD4 or CD8 phenotype of responding clones. Starting from the raw public reads, TCRdb applied fastp trimming at Q25, assembled clones with MiXCR and retained in-frame beta chains. Under each unique CDR3 protein, matching rows form one entry showing the most common genes and DNA. Here the V and J calls rest on TCRdb's processing, not on the authors' analysis. For this sample the table gives 300,000 to 350,000 distinct CDR3 sequences, of which roughly 21% were detected only once. The top ten clones comprise more than 20% of the sample.

The sample taken for sequencing was PBMCs or a T cell subset sorted from them (not recorded which). This TCR derives from a man aged 18 to 30 who had mild COVID-19 (a few samples of this study predate the infection). The sample titles of this study are shuffled in the database, so cell type and time point are left out; the donor was told from shared clones. In this chain, TRBV4-1 is recombined with TRBJ2-2, with 7 central nucleotides matching TRBD2. The CDR3 in this case is CASSQKGRGTGELFF. The DNA sequence follows: TGCGCCAGCAGCCAAAAAGGGAGGGGCACCGGGGAGCTGTTTTTT.